This TCR beta chain was sequenced for a study of spatial heterogeneity in lung cancer. Study-wide context: Detection of beta-chain sequences consistently exceeded that of alpha-chain sequences.

The library protocol tagged each TCR cDNA with a unique molecular identifier. TCRdb redid the calling of the 5' RACE reads with MiXCR, one entry per CDR3 protein. The data contain some 53,000 distinct CDR3 sequences, less than 9% of them singletons. Time point meaning: sample taken at primary tumor resection. Whole RNA, isolated from tumor, nontumor lung or frozen PBMC, was sequenced without prior sorting. Germline V lookup: CDR1 SGHVS, CDR2 FQNEAQ. The CDR3 covers 16 residues. J was trimmed by 3 bases and V by 5 bases; bases with no gene match: 8. This clonotype was seen many times. The material sequenced was PBMCs, taken at surgery. This clonotype originated in a female donor with early-stage non-small cell lung cancer. The rearrangement uses TRBV7-8 and TRBJ2-3; 10 positions match TRBD1. The CDR3 is CASSRRQGAGTDTQYF. CDR3 DNA: TGTGCCAGCAGCCGTAGACAGGGGGCAGGGACAGATACGCAGTATTTT.